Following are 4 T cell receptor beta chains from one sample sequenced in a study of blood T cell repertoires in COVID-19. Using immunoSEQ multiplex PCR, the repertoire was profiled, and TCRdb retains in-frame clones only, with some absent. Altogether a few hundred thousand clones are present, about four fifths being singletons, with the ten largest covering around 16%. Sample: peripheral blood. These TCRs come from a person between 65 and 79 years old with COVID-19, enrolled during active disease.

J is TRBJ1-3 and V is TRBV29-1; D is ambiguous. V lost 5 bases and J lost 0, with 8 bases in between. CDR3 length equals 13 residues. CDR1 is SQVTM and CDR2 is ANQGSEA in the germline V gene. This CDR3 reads CSVQVTSGNTIYF. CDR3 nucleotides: TGCAGCGTTCAGGTGACCTCTGGAAACACCATATATTTT. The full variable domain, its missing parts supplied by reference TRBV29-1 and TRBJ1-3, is SAVISQKPSRDICQRGTSLTIQCQVDSQVTMMFWYRQQPGQSLTLIATANQGSEATYESGFVIDKFPISRPNLTFSTLTVSNMSPEDSSIYLCSVQVTSGNTIYFGEGSWLTVV.

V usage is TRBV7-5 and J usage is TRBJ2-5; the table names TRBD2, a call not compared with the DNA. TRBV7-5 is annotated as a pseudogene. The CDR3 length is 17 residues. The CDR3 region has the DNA TGTGTCAGAAGCGCGACCGAGGGGACTAGCGTTTTGGAGACCCAGTACTTC. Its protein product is CVRSATEGTSVLETQYF.

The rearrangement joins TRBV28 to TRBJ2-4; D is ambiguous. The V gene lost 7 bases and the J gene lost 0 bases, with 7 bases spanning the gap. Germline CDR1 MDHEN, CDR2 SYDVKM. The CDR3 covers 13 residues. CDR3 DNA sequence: TGTGCCAGCAAAGAGCTAGCCAAAAACATTCAGTACTTC. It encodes CASKELAKNIQYF. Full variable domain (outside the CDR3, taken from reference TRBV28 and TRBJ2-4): DVKVTQSSRYLVKRTGEKVFLECVQDMDHENMFWYRQDPGLGLRLIYFSYDVKMKEKGDIPEGYSVSREKKERFSLILESASTNQTSMYLCASKELAKNIQYFGAGTRLSVL.

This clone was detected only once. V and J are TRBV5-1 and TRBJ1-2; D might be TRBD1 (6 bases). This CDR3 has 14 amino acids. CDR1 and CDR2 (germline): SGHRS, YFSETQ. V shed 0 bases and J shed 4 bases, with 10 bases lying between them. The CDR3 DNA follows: TGCGCCAGCAGCTTGGGGCAGGGGTTCTATGGCTACACCTTC. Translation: CASSLGQGFYGYTF.